This TCR beta chain stems from a study of long-term antiretroviral therapy in people with HIV. This clone was seen only once. Trimming took 5 bases from V and 0 from J, leaving 10 bases between them. The CDR3 runs to 14 residues. CDR1 is SGHRS, CDR2 YFSETQ, per germline. Run at survey level, the immunoSEQ assay was version v3.0. The table came from immunoSEQ multiplex PCR; TCRdb's copy has only in-frame clones and leaves some out. The table records 26,000 or so clones, roughly 88% of them present only once. The rearrangement joins TRBV5-1 to TRBJ2-3; D not certain. The TCR was taken from a woman between 18 and 29 years old with HIV. The sample here was unsorted PBMCs, taken 0.5 years after starting antiretroviral therapy. As DNA, the CDR3 is TGCGCCAGCAGGAGTGGATCCAGCACAGATACGCAGTATTTT. Residues: CASRSGSSTDTQYF.